This T cell receptor beta chain was profiled in a study of cytomegalovirus exposure and HLA in healthy donors. As for the study in general: The early release's HLA-typed donors yielded tens of millions of unique TCRs. Study-level results: It was in a later analysis that TCR association rates were seen to vary by HLA locus, highest for DRB1 and lowest for HLA-C. In a later analysis, a missense DCLRE1C variant was linked to TCR beta V- and J-gene trimming.

Germline CDR1 reads ENHRY; CDR2 reads SYGVKD. The CDR3 loop spans 13 amino acids. V was shortened by 0 bases and J by 9 bases, with 11 bases between the two germline ends. The PCR was carried out with 60 Vbeta primers and 13 Jbeta primers. Generated by immunoSEQ multiplex PCR, the TCRdb table keeps only in-frame clones and is missing some. The sample has about 110,000 clones; 55% to 75% are singletons. This clone was seen only a few times. Antigen specificity is unknown. This rearrangement joins TRBV10-3 to TRBJ1-1; tentative D call: TRBD1 (6 bases). This sequence originates from a woman between 40 and 55 years old in good health and CMV-seropositive. Material: PBMCs. The CDR3 sequence: CAISESGDRKAFF. The DNA of the CDR3 is TGTGCCATCAGTGAGTCCGGCGACAGGAAAGCTTTCTTT.